These T cell receptor beta chains were read from a single sample in a study of blood T cell repertoires in COVID-19. The assay was immunoSEQ multiplex PCR, and TCRdb's table has in-frame clones only and misses some. The table has 250,000 to 350,000 clones, roughly 90% seen once. Material for sequencing was peripheral blood. The receptors come from a man in his late teens or twenties who had recovered from COVID-19. Both conserved end residues are part of each CDR3. The order of the fields is V gene, clone size, J gene, D gene, CDR3 protein, CDR3 DNA. D genes are given only for firm matches. Rows give clone size only sometimes, using once, few, many, or a class for an expanded clone.

TRBV3-1/TRBV3-2	-	TRBJ2-6	-	CASSQGVSGANVLTF	TGTGCCAGCAGCCAAGGCGTCTCTGGGGCCAACGTCCTGACTTTC
TRBV7-9	-	TRBJ2-1	-	CASYQRVGAKVNEQFF	TGTGCCAGCTATCAACGAGTGGGGGCCAAGGTGAATGAGCAGTTCTTC
TRBV25-1	once	TRBJ2-7	TRBD1	CASSETGQGTYEQYF	TGTGCCAGCAGTGAGACGGGACAGGGTACCTACGAGCAGTACTTC
TRBV7-3	-	TRBJ1-4	-	CASSLGGSRDEKLFF	TGTGCCAGCAGCCTAGGGGGAAGTCGAGATGAAAAACTGTTTTTT
TRBV7-9	-	TRBJ2-1	-	CASSLPSGPGNEQFF	TGTGCCAGCAGCTTACCCAGCGGTCCGGGGAATGAGCAGTTCTTC
TRBV29-1	-	TRBJ1-1	TRBD1	CSVGRQGGTEAFF	TGCAGCGTGGGCAGACAGGGGGGCACTGAAGCTTTCTTT
TRBV2	-	TRBJ1-6	-	CASRGINSPLHF	TGTGCCAGCCGGGGGATTAATTCACCCCTCCACTTT
TRBV6-5	-	TRBJ2-3	TRBD1	CASRDRQGRTDTQYF	TGTGCCAGCAGGGACCGACAGGGAAGAACAGATACGCAGTATTTT
TRBV7-3	-	TRBJ1-6	-	CASSFNFMTAPNSPLHF	TGTGCCAGCAGCTTTAATTTTATGACAGCACCGAATTCACCCCTCCACTTT
TRBV13	-	TRBJ2-3	-	CASSSLSTDTQYF	TGTGCCAGCAGCTCGCTAAGCACAGATACGCAGTATTTT
TRBV18	-	TRBJ1-1	-	CASSPLSGANTEAFF	TGTGCCAGCTCACCACTCTCTGGGGCCAACACTGAAGCTTTCTTT
TRBV4-1	-	TRBJ2-7	TRBD2	CASSQRSGRVNEQYF	TGCGCCAGCAGCCAGAGAAGCGGGAGGGTCAACGAGCAGTACTTC
TRBV9	-	TRBJ2-5	-	CASSVFPGTAGETQYF	TGTGCCAGCAGCGTATTCCCCGGGACAGCGGGAGAGACCCAGTACTTC
TRBV11-2	-	TRBJ2-2	-	CASSLDTSGELFF	TGTGCCAGCAGCTTAGATACGAGCGGGGAGCTGTTTTTT
TRBV19	-	TRBJ2-5	-	CASGWGGTLQETQYF	TGTGCCAGTGGATGGGGGGGCACTCTCCAAGAGACCCAGTACTTC